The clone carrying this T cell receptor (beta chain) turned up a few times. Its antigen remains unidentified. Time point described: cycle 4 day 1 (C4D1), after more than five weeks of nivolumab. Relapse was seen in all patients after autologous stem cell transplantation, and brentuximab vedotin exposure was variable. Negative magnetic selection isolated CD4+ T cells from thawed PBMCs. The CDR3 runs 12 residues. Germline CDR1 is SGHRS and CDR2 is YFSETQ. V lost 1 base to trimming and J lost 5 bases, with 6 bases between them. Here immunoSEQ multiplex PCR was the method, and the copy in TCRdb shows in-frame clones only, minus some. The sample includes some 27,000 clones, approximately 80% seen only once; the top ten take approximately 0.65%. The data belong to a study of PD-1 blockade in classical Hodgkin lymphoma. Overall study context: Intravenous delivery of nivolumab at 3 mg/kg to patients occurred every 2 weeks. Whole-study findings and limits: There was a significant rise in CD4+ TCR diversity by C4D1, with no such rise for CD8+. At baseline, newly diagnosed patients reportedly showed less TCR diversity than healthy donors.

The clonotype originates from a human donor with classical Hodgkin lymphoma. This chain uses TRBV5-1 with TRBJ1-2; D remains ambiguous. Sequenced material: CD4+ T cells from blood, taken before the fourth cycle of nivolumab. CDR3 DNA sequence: TGCGCCAGCAGCTTGTACGGATATGGCTACACCTTC. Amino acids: CASSLYGYGYTF.